Listed below are T cell receptor beta chains from one sample, sequenced in a study of molecular identifiers for immune sequencing clone quantification. TCRdb processed the PCR reads anew with MiXCR; each CDR3 protein has one entry. The sample records 250,000 to 350,000 distinct CDR3 sequences, 20% to 25% being singletons. Sequencing used naive CD8+ T cells from blood, with Jurkat cell RNA spiked in. The receptors were gathered from a human donor in good health. Some libraries in this study had Jurkat cell RNA spiked in. Both conserved end residues are part of each CDR3. Each record gives: D gene, V gene, J gene, clone size, CDR3 DNA, CDR3 protein. A D gene is named only where the DNA matches it firmly. Size values are once, few and many counts, or a class for expanded clones, and some rows have none.

D: TRBD1
V: TRBV5-6
J: TRBJ1-1
size: many
DNA: TGTGCCAGCAGGCAGGGGGAGTGGACTGAAGCTTTCTTT
CDR3: CASRQGEWTEAFF

D: -
V: TRBV19
J: TRBJ2-7
size: -
DNA: TGTGCCAGTAGTCTTAGCTTAACGGGAAGTATCTACGAGCAGTACTTC
CDR3: CASSLSLTGSIYEQYF

D: TRBD1
V: TRBV4-1
J: TRBJ2-1
size: -
DNA: TGCGCCAGCAGCCAAGTTGCAGGGGACAGGGAGCAGTTCTTC
CDR3: CASSQVAGDREQFF

D: -
V: TRBV4-3
J: TRBJ1-1
size: many
DNA: TGCGCCAGCAGCCAAGAATCGAGCTCGAACACTGAAGCTTTCTTT
CDR3: CASSQESSSNTEAFF

D: -
V: TRBV6-1
J: TRBJ2-5
size: many
DNA: TGTGCCAGCAGTGAAGGAGGGTTCATGAGGGTCCGAGAGACCCAGTACTTC
CDR3: CASSEGGFMRVRETQYF

D: -
V: TRBV6-5
J: TRBJ2-7
size: many
DNA: TGTGCCAGCAGTACCTTGGGTGAGCAGTACTTC
CDR3: CASSTLGEQYF

D: -
V: TRBV4-3
J: TRBJ1-1
size: many
DNA: TGCGCCAGCAGCCAAGATTTTAGGGGAGTAGACACTGAAGCTTTCTTT
CDR3: CASSQDFRGVDTEAFF

D: -
V: TRBV11-2
J: TRBJ1-1
size: few
DNA: TGTGCCAGCAGCTTAGAGCGACAGATGAACACTGAAGCTTTCTTT
CDR3: CASSLERQMNTEAFF

D: -
V: TRBV7-9
J: TRBJ1-1
size: many
DNA: TGTGCCAGCAGCTTAGTACAGACTGAAGCTTTCTTT
CDR3: CASSLVQTEAFF

D: TRBD1
V: TRBV20-1
J: TRBJ2-3
size: few
DNA: TGCAGTGCTAGAGATCTTGGACAGGGGATAACAGATACGCAGTATTTT
CDR3: CSARDLGQGITDTQYF

D: -
V: TRBV6-5
J: TRBJ2-3
size: many
DNA: TGTGCCAGCAGTTACTCGGGCCGGACCCCCAGCACAGATACGCAGTATTTT
CDR3: CASSYSGRTPSTDTQYF

D: TRBD2
V: TRBV7-2
J: TRBJ2-3
size: many
DNA: TGTGCCAGCAGCGCACTAGCGGGGGGTGTAGATACGCAGTATTTT
CDR3: CASSALAGGVDTQYF

D: TRBD2
V: TRBV28
J: TRBJ2-3
size: -
DNA: TGTGCCGGCGTTCTGAGCCCCGCAACTAGAGCGGGAGGTTGGGATACGCAGTATTTT
CDR3: CAGVLSPATRAGGWDTQYF

D: -
V: TRBV11-2
J: TRBJ2-1
size: many
DNA: TGTGCCAGCAGCTTAAGGTTTAGCGATGAGCAGTTCTTC
CDR3: CASSLRFSDEQFF

D: -
V: TRBV3-2
J: TRBJ2-7
size: -
DNA: TGTGCCAGCAGCCAAGACCACGGTGGAGAGAAGTACGAGCAGTACTTC
CDR3: CASSQDHGGEKYEQYF

D: -
V: TRBV19
J: TRBJ1-1
size: -
DNA: TGTGCCAGTAGTATGGGCAGTAGTGTCGCTGAAGCTTTCTTT
CDR3: CASSMGSSVAEAFF

D: -
V: TRBV20-1
J: TRBJ1-1
size: many
DNA: TGCAGTGCTAGCCGAGTTCTTGAAGCTTTCTTT
CDR3: CSASRVLEAFF

D: -
V: TRBV7-9
J: TRBJ2-5
size: few
DNA: TGTGCCAGCAGCTTACTGGCACTACAAGAGACCCAGTACTTC
CDR3: CASSLLALQETQYF

D: TRBD1
V: TRBV7-9
J: TRBJ1-1
size: -
DNA: TGTGCCAGCAGCGCAGGGGGGCAGCGTACTGAAGCTTTCTTT
CDR3: CASSAGGQRTEAFF

D: -
V: TRBV4-1
J: TRBJ1-2
size: -
DNA: TGCGCCAGCAGCCAAGGCTCGGTCGACTACACCTTC
CDR3: CASSQGSVDYTF

D: -
V: TRBV11-2
J: TRBJ1-2
size: -
DNA: TGTGCCAGCAGCTCCAACAGGGCGGAAGACTATGGCTACACCTTC
CDR3: CASSSNRAEDYGYTF

D: -
V: TRBV7-9
J: TRBJ1-3
size: -
DNA: TGTGCCAGCAGCTTAGAACTCGGGGGATTCGGAAACACCATATATTTT
CDR3: CASSLELGGFGNTIYF

D: TRBD1
V: TRBV28
J: TRBJ2-5
size: many
DNA: TGTGCCAGCAACTCACCACGACAGGGAAAGACCCAGTACTTC
CDR3: CASNSPRQGKTQYF

D: -
V: TRBV7-9
J: TRBJ2-2
size: many
DNA: TGTGCCAGCAGCTTGGAGTGGCTCGCGAACACCGGGGAGCTGTTTTTT
CDR3: CASSLEWLANTGELFF

D: -
V: TRBV7-2
J: TRBJ2-7
size: many
DNA: TGTGCCAGCGGCCCCCCGGCGGGCGGCTCCTACGAGCAGTACTTC
CDR3: CASGPPAGGSYEQYF